This T cell receptor beta chain emerged from a study of T cell responses to AZD1222 COVID-19 vaccine. General study points: Seropositive status at baseline applied to only five or six AZD1222 recipients. Per reports, nearly half of all spike-specific TCRs target regions that are unmutated in variants. Spike-specific TCR depth and breadth grew after two AZD1222 doses. Among the donors, most were white British and more were female, and clonal diversity was possibly underestimated.

The CDR3 is 16 amino acids. CDR1 LNHDA and CDR2 SQIVND come from the germline V gene (reference sequence). Trimming removed 0 bases at V and 4 bases at J, with 13 bases between. In regard to this clone: Its antigen is unknown.

This table comes from immunoSEQ multiplex PCR, and its TCRdb copy is limited to in-frame clones, with some not included. This table has approximately 50,000 clones, roughly three quarters appearing once. The sequencing used peripheral blood, collected 28 days after the second AZD1222 dose. The chain couples TRBV19 to TRBJ1-3, with D perhaps matching TRBD1 (6 bases). This receptor was obtained from an adult who received the AZD1222 COVID-19 vaccine. The CDR3: CASSIDPGTSGNTIYF. In DNA form, the CDR3 reads TGTGCCAGTAGTATAGATCCGGGGACAAGCGGAAACACCATATATTTT. Full variable domain (remainder filled in from reference TRBV19 and TRBJ1-3): DGGITQSPKYLFRKEGQNVTLSCEQNLNHDAMYWYRQDPGQGLRLIYYSQIVNDFQKGDIAEGYSVSREKKESFPLTVTSAQKNPTAFYLCASSIDPGTSGNTIYFGEGSWLTVV.